Listed below are T cell receptor beta chains from one sample, sequenced in a study of identical twins. TCRdb redid the calling of the 5' RACE reads with MiXCR, one entry per CDR3 protein. The table records 400,000 to 600,000 distinct CDR3 sequences, 20% to 25% of them present only once. These data also formed part of another study, on yellow fever vaccine responses in identical twins.

Sequenced material: CD4+ T cells sorted from blood. The receptor source for this set is a young woman in good health. CDR3s include the opening cysteine and the closing phenylalanine or tryptophan. The D gene is left open where the match is weak. Rows may omit the clone size; those that give it use once, few, many or a size class.

J gene: TRBJ2-5
V gene: TRBV7-9
D gene: NA
clone size: NA
CDR3 protein: CASSLAPRLDAETQYF
CDR3 DNA: TGTGCCAGCAGCTTAGCCCCTCGACTAGACGCGGAGACCCAGTACTTC

J gene: TRBJ2-1
V gene: TRBV25-1
D gene: NA
clone size: NA
CDR3 protein: CASSAHTSGSTEQFF
CDR3 DNA: TGTGCCAGCAGTGCCCACACTTCAGGGAGTACTGAGCAGTTCTTC

J gene: TRBJ2-1
V gene: TRBV29-1
D gene: TRBD1
clone size: few
CDR3 protein: CSVPGQGLYNEQFF
CDR3 DNA: TGCAGCGTCCCGGGACAGGGCCTTTACAATGAGCAGTTCTTC

J gene: TRBJ2-3
V gene: TRBV6-5
D gene: TRBD1
clone size: once
CDR3 protein: CASITGGFPTDTQYF
CDR3 DNA: TGTGCCAGCATTACAGGGGGCTTTCCCACAGATACGCAGTATTTT

J gene: TRBJ2-5
V gene: TRBV5-1
D gene: NA
clone size: NA
CDR3 protein: CASSPLTGRGRETQYF
CDR3 DNA: TGCGCCAGCAGCCCACTGACTGGCCGGGGGAGAGAGACCCAGTACTTC

J gene: TRBJ2-7
V gene: TRBV24-1
D gene: TRBD2
clone size: NA
CDR3 protein: CATSDSSIAGGSYEQYF
CDR3 DNA: TGTGCCACCAGTGATTCGTCCATAGCGGGAGGGTCCTACGAGCAGTACTTC

J gene: TRBJ2-1
V gene: TRBV12-3/TRBV12-4
D gene: NA
clone size: few
CDR3 protein: CASSSQRREQFF
CDR3 DNA: TGTGCCAGCAGTTCCCAGCGAAGGGAGCAGTTCTTC

J gene: TRBJ1-1
V gene: TRBV27
D gene: NA
clone size: NA
CDR3 protein: CASSFLLGAEAFF
CDR3 DNA: TGTGCCAGCAGTTTTCTCCTGGGCGCTGAAGCTTTCTTT

J gene: TRBJ2-7
V gene: TRBV11-2
D gene: TRBD2
clone size: NA
CDR3 protein: CASSITWGLAGPPYEQYF
CDR3 DNA: TGTGCCAGCAGCATAACTTGGGGACTAGCGGGACCACCCTACGAGCAGTACTTC

J gene: TRBJ2-3
V gene: TRBV14
D gene: NA
clone size: few
CDR3 protein: CASSLQTTSTDTQYF
CDR3 DNA: TGTGCCAGCAGCCTGCAAACGACTAGCACAGATACGCAGTATTTT

J gene: TRBJ2-1
V gene: TRBV5-1
D gene: NA
clone size: few
CDR3 protein: CASAASQNNEQFF
CDR3 DNA: TGCGCCAGCGCGGCTAGCCAAAACAATGAGCAGTTCTTC

J gene: TRBJ2-2
V gene: TRBV3-1
D gene: TRBD2
clone size: NA
CDR3 protein: CASSQAASGNTGELFF
CDR3 DNA: TGTGCCAGCAGCCAAGCGGCTAGCGGAAACACCGGGGAGCTGTTTTTT

J gene: TRBJ1-1
V gene: TRBV20-1
D gene: TRBD1
clone size: few
CDR3 protein: CSARAGGKTEAFF
CDR3 DNA: TGCAGTGCTAGAGCAGGGGGCAAAACTGAAGCTTTCTTT

J gene: TRBJ1-3
V gene: TRBV10-3
D gene: NA
clone size: many
CDR3 protein: CAISGAGAGNTIYF
CDR3 DNA: TGTGCCATCAGCGGGGCGGGAGCTGGAAACACCATATATTTT

J gene: TRBJ2-6
V gene: TRBV5-1
D gene: TRBD2
clone size: many
CDR3 protein: CASSLGGAGANVLTF
CDR3 DNA: TGCGCCAGCAGCCTTGGGGGGGCTGGGGCCAACGTCCTGACTTTC

J gene: TRBJ2-2
V gene: TRBV5-6
D gene: TRBD2
clone size: NA
CDR3 protein: CASSLFSGDTGELFF
CDR3 DNA: TGTGCCAGCAGCTTGTTTAGCGGGGACACCGGGGAGCTGTTTTTT

J gene: TRBJ2-2
V gene: TRBV20-1
D gene: NA
clone size: few
CDR3 protein: CSASDRNTGELFF
CDR3 DNA: TGCAGTGCTTCGGACAGGAACACCGGGGAGCTGTTTTTT

J gene: TRBJ2-7
V gene: TRBV3-1
D gene: TRBD2
clone size: NA
CDR3 protein: CASSQGIAGAPSEQYF
CDR3 DNA: TGTGCCAGCAGCCAAGGTATAGCGGGTGCCCCCTCCGAGCAGTACTTC

J gene: TRBJ1-1
V gene: TRBV9
D gene: NA
clone size: NA
CDR3 protein: CASSVEGVGFSAEAFF
CDR3 DNA: TGTGCCAGCAGCGTAGAAGGTGTAGGTTTTTCGGCTGAAGCTTTCTTT

J gene: TRBJ2-7
V gene: TRBV9
D gene: TRBD1
clone size: few
CDR3 protein: CASSVDNRGYEQYF
CDR3 DNA: TGTGCCAGCAGCGTAGATAACAGGGGCTACGAGCAGTACTTC

J gene: TRBJ2-1
V gene: TRBV6-5
D gene: TRBD2
clone size: NA
CDR3 protein: CASSSNEGLAGAIKQFF
CDR3 DNA: TGTGCCAGCAGTTCGAACGAAGGACTAGCGGGAGCCATTAAGCAGTTCTTC

J gene: TRBJ2-3
V gene: TRBV10-2
D gene: NA
clone size: NA
CDR3 protein: CASSDRGRQGDTQYF
CDR3 DNA: TGCGCCAGCAGTGATCGGGGTAGGCAGGGAGATACGCAGTATTTT

J gene: TRBJ1-6
V gene: TRBV6-1
D gene: NA
clone size: few
CDR3 protein: CASSAREAGSYNSPLHF
CDR3 DNA: TGTGCCAGCAGTGCCAGGGAAGCGGGCTCCTATAATTCACCCCTCCACTTT

J gene: TRBJ1-1
V gene: TRBV27
D gene: NA
clone size: few
CDR3 protein: CASSFYRYTEAFF
CDR3 DNA: TGTGCCAGCAGTTTCTACAGATACACTGAAGCTTTCTTT

J gene: TRBJ1-3
V gene: TRBV6-1
D gene: NA
clone size: few
CDR3 protein: CASRRDGSGNTIYF
CDR3 DNA: TGTGCCAGCAGACGGGACGGCTCTGGAAACACCATATATTTT

J gene: TRBJ2-1
V gene: TRBV20-1
D gene: TRBD2
clone size: NA
CDR3 protein: CSAQTTSGIGDNEQFF
CDR3 DNA: TGCAGTGCCCAAACGACTAGCGGGATCGGGGACAATGAGCAGTTCTTC

J gene: TRBJ2-1
V gene: TRBV7-8
D gene: TRBD2
clone size: once
CDR3 protein: CASSLVAGGPVSHNEQFF
CDR3 DNA: TGTGCCAGCAGCTTAGTAGCGGGAGGGCCGGTTTCGCACAATGAGCAGTTCTTC

J gene: TRBJ2-1
V gene: TRBV24-1
D gene: NA
clone size: NA
CDR3 protein: CATSDQTSPYSYNEQFF
CDR3 DNA: TGTGCCACCAGTGACCAGACTAGTCCTTACTCCTACAATGAGCAGTTCTTC

J gene: TRBJ2-2
V gene: TRBV7-9
D gene: TRBD1
clone size: few
CDR3 protein: CASSSPGQGFSGELFF
CDR3 DNA: TGTGCCAGCAGCTCTCCGGGACAGGGGTTCTCCGGGGAGCTGTTTTTT

J gene: TRBJ2-1
V gene: TRBV10-1
D gene: TRBD2
clone size: few
CDR3 protein: CASSGGASGQDEQFF
CDR3 DNA: TGCGCCAGCAGTGGGGGGGCTAGCGGGCAAGATGAGCAGTTCTTC

J gene: TRBJ1-5
V gene: TRBV12-3/TRBV12-4
D gene: TRBD1
clone size: NA
CDR3 protein: CASSLFPTGGRVASNQPQHF
CDR3 DNA: TGTGCCAGCAGTTTATTTCCGACAGGGGGACGTGTCGCTAGCAATCAGCCCCAGCATTTT

J gene: TRBJ2-7
V gene: TRBV7-2
D gene: TRBD2
clone size: NA
CDR3 protein: CASSLLPSGTYEQYF
CDR3 DNA: TGTGCCAGCAGCTTGTTGCCTAGCGGAACGTACGAGCAGTACTTC

J gene: TRBJ1-4
V gene: TRBV4-1
D gene: TRBD1
clone size: NA
CDR3 protein: CASSKVAGSGGNEKLFF
CDR3 DNA: TGCGCCAGCAGCAAAGTGGCGGGCTCAGGGGGGAATGAAAAACTGTTTTTT

J gene: TRBJ1-2
V gene: TRBV5-1
D gene: NA
clone size: NA
CDR3 protein: CASSLESGRRPYGYTF
CDR3 DNA: TGCGCCAGCAGCTTGGAATCGGGACGGAGGCCGTATGGCTACACCTTC

J gene: TRBJ2-3
V gene: TRBV12-3/TRBV12-4
D gene: NA
clone size: many
CDR3 protein: CASGRRPDTQYF
CDR3 DNA: TGTGCCAGCGGAAGGCGGCCAGATACGCAGTATTTT

J gene: TRBJ2-3
V gene: TRBV24-1
D gene: NA
clone size: NA
CDR3 protein: CATSDPRQGGMVQYF
CDR3 DNA: TGTGCCACCAGTGATCCCCGTCAGGGGGGTATGGTGCAGTATTTT

J gene: TRBJ2-5
V gene: TRBV29-1
D gene: NA
clone size: NA
CDR3 protein: CSGLPGRSRETQYF
CDR3 DNA: TGCAGCGGCTTACCGGGACGCAGTCGGGAGACCCAGTACTTC

J gene: TRBJ2-1
V gene: TRBV6-5
D gene: NA
clone size: few
CDR3 protein: CASSYQSSTTRSDEQFF
CDR3 DNA: TGTGCCAGCAGTTACCAAAGCAGCACGACAAGGAGTGATGAGCAGTTCTTC

J gene: TRBJ1-6
V gene: TRBV5-1
D gene: TRBD1
clone size: few
CDR3 protein: CASSHHVTGERNSPLHF
CDR3 DNA: TGCGCCAGCAGCCATCATGTGACAGGGGAAAGGAATTCACCCCTCCACTTT

J gene: TRBJ1-2
V gene: TRBV3-1
D gene: NA
clone size: few
CDR3 protein: CASRRASNYGYTF
CDR3 DNA: TGTGCCAGCAGGCGGGCTTCTAACTATGGCTACACCTTC

J gene: TRBJ2-3
V gene: TRBV19
D gene: TRBD2
clone size: NA
CDR3 protein: CASSISLAADTQYF
CDR3 DNA: TGTGCCAGTAGTATTTCTCTAGCGGCAGATACGCAGTATTTT

J gene: TRBJ2-3
V gene: TRBV7-9
D gene: NA
clone size: NA
CDR3 protein: CASSDGNTDTQYF
CDR3 DNA: TGTGCCAGCAGCGACGGAAACACAGATACGCAGTATTTT

J gene: TRBJ1-2
V gene: TRBV25-1
D gene: NA
clone size: many
CDR3 protein: CASSELGSTLGYTF
CDR3 DNA: TGTGCCAGCAGTGAATTGGGCAGCACACTTGGCTACACCTTC

J gene: TRBJ2-1
V gene: TRBV11-2
D gene: TRBD2
clone size: NA
CDR3 protein: CASSLVPAGFYNEQFF
CDR3 DNA: TGTGCCAGCAGCTTAGTCCCAGCGGGGTTCTACAATGAGCAGTTCTTC

J gene: TRBJ2-4
V gene: TRBV7-2
D gene: TRBD2
clone size: NA
CDR3 protein: CASSLASGATLAKNIQYF
CDR3 DNA: TGTGCCAGCAGCTTAGCTAGCGGGGCGACTCTAGCCAAAAACATTCAGTACTTC

J gene: TRBJ2-2
V gene: TRBV28
D gene: NA
clone size: NA
CDR3 protein: CASSLNRQLGELFF
CDR3 DNA: TGTGCCAGCAGTTTGAATCGTCAGCTAGGGGAGCTGTTTTTT

J gene: TRBJ2-1
V gene: TRBV6-5
D gene: NA
clone size: NA
CDR3 protein: CASSSLVGSGYNEQFF
CDR3 DNA: TGTGCCAGCAGTTCGTTAGTGGGTAGCGGTTACAATGAGCAGTTCTTC

J gene: TRBJ1-2
V gene: TRBV20-1
D gene: NA
clone size: NA
CDR3 protein: CSARVTGYYGYTF
CDR3 DNA: TGCAGTGCTAGAGTCACGGGGTACTATGGCTACACCTTC

J gene: TRBJ2-1
V gene: TRBV12-3/TRBV12-4
D gene: TRBD2
clone size: NA
CDR3 protein: CASSFRTSGILGPFSYNEQFF
CDR3 DNA: TGTGCCAGCAGTTTTAGGACTAGCGGGATCTTGGGCCCTTTTTCCTACAATGAGCAGTTCTTC

J gene: TRBJ1-1
V gene: TRBV6-1
D gene: NA
clone size: NA
CDR3 protein: CASQGHPRTEAFF
CDR3 DNA: TGTGCCAGCCAGGGACATCCGAGGACTGAAGCTTTCTTT

J gene: TRBJ2-3
V gene: TRBV28
D gene: NA
clone size: NA
CDR3 protein: CASSLWGQASTDTQYF
CDR3 DNA: TGTGCCAGCAGTTTATGGGGCCAGGCGAGCACAGATACGCAGTATTTT

J gene: TRBJ2-2
V gene: TRBV5-1
D gene: TRBD1
clone size: many
CDR3 protein: CASSLSGTANTGELFF
CDR3 DNA: TGCGCCAGCAGCTTGTCAGGGACAGCGAACACCGGGGAGCTGTTTTTT

J gene: TRBJ2-1
V gene: TRBV4-1
D gene: NA
clone size: NA
CDR3 protein: CASSQALSTLYEQFF
CDR3 DNA: TGCGCCAGCAGCCAAGCCTTGAGTACACTATACGAGCAGTTCTTC

J gene: TRBJ2-1
V gene: TRBV20-1
D gene: TRBD2
clone size: NA
CDR3 protein: CSARVPSPSGVWDEQFF
CDR3 DNA: TGCAGTGCTAGAGTGCCCTCTCCTAGCGGGGTCTGGGATGAGCAGTTCTTC

J gene: TRBJ1-5
V gene: TRBV7-9
D gene: NA
clone size: NA
CDR3 protein: CAIGQSNQPQHF
CDR3 DNA: TGTGCCATCGGACAGAGCAATCAGCCCCAGCATTTT